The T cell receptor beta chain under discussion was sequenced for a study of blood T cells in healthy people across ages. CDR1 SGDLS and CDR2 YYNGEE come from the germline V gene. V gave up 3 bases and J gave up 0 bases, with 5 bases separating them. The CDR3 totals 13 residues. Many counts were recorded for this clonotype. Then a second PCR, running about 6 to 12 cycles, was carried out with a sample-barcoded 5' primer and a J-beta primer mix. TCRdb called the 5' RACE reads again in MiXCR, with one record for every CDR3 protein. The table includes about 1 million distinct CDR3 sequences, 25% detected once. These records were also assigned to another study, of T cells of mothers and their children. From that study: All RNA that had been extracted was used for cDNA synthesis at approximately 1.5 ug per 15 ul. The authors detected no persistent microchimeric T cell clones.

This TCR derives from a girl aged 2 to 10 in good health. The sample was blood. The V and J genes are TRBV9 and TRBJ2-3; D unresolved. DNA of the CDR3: TGTGCCAGCAGCGCCCCTAGCACAGATACGCAGTATTTT. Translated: CASSAPSTDTQYF. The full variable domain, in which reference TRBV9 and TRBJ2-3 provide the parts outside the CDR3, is DSGVTQTPKHLITATGQRVTLRCSPRSGDLSVYWYQQSLDQGLQFLIQYYNGEERAKGNILERFSAQQFPDLHSELNLSSLELGDSALYFCASSAPSTDTQYFGPGTRLTVL.